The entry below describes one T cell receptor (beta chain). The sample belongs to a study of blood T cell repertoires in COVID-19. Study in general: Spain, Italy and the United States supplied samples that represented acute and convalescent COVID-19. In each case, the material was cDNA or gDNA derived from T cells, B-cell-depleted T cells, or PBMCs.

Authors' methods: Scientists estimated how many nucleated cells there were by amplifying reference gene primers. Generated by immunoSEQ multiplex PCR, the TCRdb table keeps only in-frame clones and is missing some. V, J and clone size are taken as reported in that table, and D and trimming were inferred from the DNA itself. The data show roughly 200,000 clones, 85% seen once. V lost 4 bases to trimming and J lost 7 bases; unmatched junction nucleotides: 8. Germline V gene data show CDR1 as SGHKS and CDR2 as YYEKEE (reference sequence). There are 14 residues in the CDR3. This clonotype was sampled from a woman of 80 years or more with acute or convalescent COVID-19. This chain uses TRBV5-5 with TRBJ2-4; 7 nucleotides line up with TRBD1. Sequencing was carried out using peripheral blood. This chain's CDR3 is CASSASTGNNIQYF. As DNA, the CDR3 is TGTGCCAGCAGCGCCTCGACAGGGAACAACATTCAGTACTTC.